These 20 T cell receptor beta chains originate from one sample sequenced in a study of blood T cells in healthy people across ages. A sample-barcoded 5' primer and a J-beta primer mix were used in a second PCR of roughly 7 to 11 cycles. One entry per CDR3 protein results from TCRdb running MiXCR on the 5' RACE reads. Of 2 million or so distinct CDR3 sequences listed, 49% are singletons. Sequencing was done on a sample of blood. These receptors were obtained from a woman in her thirties or forties in good health.

This clonotype was counted between two and nine times. V gene TRBV5-1 combines with J gene TRBJ2-5, with 7 positions matching TRBD1. CDR3 length: 14 residues. Germline values: CDR1 SGHRS, CDR2 YFSETQ. V trimming: 3 bases; J trimming: 5 bases; junction bases outside the gene matches: 7. The CDR3 loop is CASSSGQDGETQYF. The DNA for the CDR3 is TGCGCCAGCAGCTCAGGACAGGATGGTGAGACCCAGTACTTC. The full variable domain, rest sourced from reference TRBV5-1 and TRBJ2-5, is KAGVTQTPRYLIKTRGQQVTLSCSPISGHRSVSWYQQTPGQGLQFLFEYFSETQRNKGNFPGRFSGRQFSNSRSEMNVSTLELGDSALYLCASSSGQDGETQYFGPGTRLLVL.

The chain links TRBV7-2 to TRBJ2-5, with D unresolved. CDR3 length: 12 residues. CDR1 SGHTA and CDR2 FQGNSA come from the germline V gene. V shed 5 bases and J shed 7 bases, with 11 bases lying between them. The CDR3 DNA reads as TGTGCCAGCAGCCAAGTGGATGGGACCCAGTACTTC. It yields the protein CASSQVDGTQYF.

This clonotype was seen only a few times. This chain links TRBV6-2 or TRBV6-3 with TRBJ2-6; D perhaps matches TRBD1 (5 bases). The V gene lost 2 bases and the J gene lost 0 bases, with 8 bases spanning the gap. Germline V gene sequence: CDR1 MNHEY, CDR2 SVGEGT. The CDR3 is made up of 16 amino acids. DNA of the CDR3: TGTGCCAGCAGTTACCATAGGGGCTCTGGGGCCAACGTCCTGACTTTC. This gives the protein CASSYHRGSGANVLTF.

The chain has TRBV7-8 and TRBJ1-4; D remains unclear. Between the trimmed V and J ends, which lost 8 bases and 0 bases, there was a span of 10 bases. The V gene's germline CDR1 is SGHVS and CDR2 FQNEAQ. The CDR3 is made up of 14 amino acids. CDR3 DNA sequence: TGTGCCAGCCAAAGCCCAACAACTAATGAAAAACTGTTTTTT. It codes for CASQSPTTNEKLFF.

The chain joins TRBV12-3 or TRBV12-4 to TRBJ2-1, with D perhaps matching TRBD1 or TRBD2 (5 bases each). The CDR3 contains 14 residues. V was pared by 5 bases and J by 6 bases, with 14 bases between. CDR3 in DNA: TGTGCCAGCAGTGTGCAGCCGGGACCCAATGAGCAGTTCTTC. It codes for CASSVQPGPNEQFF.

V is TRBV6-1 and J is TRBJ2-2; D may be TRBD2 (5 bases). V was clipped by 7 bases and J by 0 bases, with 9 bases between them. Germline values: CDR1 MNHNS, CDR2 SASEGT. The CDR3 length is 14 residues. The chain's CDR3 is CASMRTSNTGELFF. The CDR3 bases are TGTGCCAGCATGAGGACTTCGAACACCGGGGAGCTGTTTTTT.

The chain couples TRBV20-1 to TRBJ2-5, with D possibly TRBD2 on 5 matching bases. The V and J ends lost 0 bases and 0 bases respectively, with 8 bases between them. Germline lookup yields CDR1 DFQATT and CDR2 SNEGSKA (reference sequence). This CDR3 spans 14 amino acids. The CDR3 DNA reads TGCAGTGCTAGAGATCGGGGTGACCAAGAGACCCAGTACTTC. This sequence encodes CSARDRGDQETQYF.

The chain joins TRBV7-9 to TRBJ2-3; TRBD1 is a possible D gene (6 bases). V was clipped by 2 bases and J by 10 bases, with 19 bases between them. Germline V gene data show CDR1 as SEHNR and CDR2 as FQNEAQ (reference sequence). This CDR3 has 15 amino acids. CDR3 DNA sequence: TGTGCCAGCAGCTTAATACAGGGTGACGGATCTTCGCAGTATTTT. It specifies CASSLIQGDGSSQYF. The complete variable domain, with remaining parts taken from reference TRBV7-9 and TRBJ2-3, reads DTGVSQNPRHKITKRGQNVTFRCDPISEHNRLYWYRQTLGQGPEFLTYFQNEAQLEKSRLLSDRFSAERPKGSFSTLEIQRTEQGDSAMYLCASSLIQGDGSSQYFGPGTRLTVL.

This chain links TRBV27 with TRBJ2-5; 7 bases agree with TRBD1. CDR3 size: 16 residues. The V gene end was trimmed by 6 bases and the J gene end by 11 bases; junction bases not matched to a gene: 21. CDR1 and CDR2 (germline): MNHEY, SMNVEV (reference sequence). CDR3 residues: CASSPTGDPIRDEQYF. In DNA form, the CDR3 reads TGTGCCAGCAGCCCTACAGGGGACCCGATAAGGGATGAGCAGTACTTC.

At least ten counts were recorded for this clonotype. This rearrangement joins TRBV7-9 to TRBJ2-1; no firm D call. Germline values: CDR1 SEHNR, CDR2 FQNEAQ (reference sequence). V lost 3 bases and J 6 bases, leaving 18 bases between the germline ends. The CDR3 loop spans 16 amino acids. CDR3 amino acids: CASSFVPGLSINEQFF. CDR3 nucleotide sequence: TGTGCCAGCAGCTTTGTTCCCGGGCTCTCCATCAATGAGCAGTTCTTC.

The V call is TRBV7-2, the J call TRBJ2-1; D uncertain. The CDR3 extends over 13 amino acids. Trimming shortened V by 1 base and J by 7 bases, and 8 bases separated the two germline ends. The germline gives CDR1 SGHTA, CDR2 FQGNSA. The CDR3 bases are TGTGCCAGCAGCTTAGTGGATGGGAATGAGCAGTTCTTC. It encodes CASSLVDGNEQFF.

Concerning this clonotype itself: This may arise from a read error, as a much more abundant clone is one base away. The chain couples TRBV10-3 to TRBJ1-5; no definite D call. This CDR3 is 14 amino acids long. CDR1 and CDR2 from the germline V gene are ENHRY and SYGVKD. Here the CDR3 reads CTISEGRDNQPQHF. The CDR3 DNA sequence: TGTACCATCAGTGAAGGTCGGGACAATCAGCCCCAGCATTTT.

As for this clonotype: An end of the junction differs from the germline gene, which may be a read error. This chain's CDR3 is CASSLAGRLTEQYF. The CDR3 DNA follows: TGTGCTAGCAGCTTAGCGGGACGTCTAACCGAGCAGTACTTC. The V call is TRBV7-7, the J call TRBJ2-7, with 8 bases lining up with TRBD2. The germline gives CDR1 SSHAT, CDR2 FNYEAQ (reference sequence). The length of the CDR3 is 14 residues.

V usage is TRBV5-6 and J usage is TRBJ1-6; no reliable D call. Germline values: CDR1 SGHDT, CDR2 YYEEEE. The V and J ends lost 7 bases and 7 bases respectively, with 12 bases between them. This CDR3 region has 13 residues. CDR3 sequence: CASQVGFNSPLHF. CDR3 nucleotides: TGTGCCAGCCAGGTGGGGTTCAATTCACCCCTCCACTTT. Filled out from reference TRBV5-6 and TRBJ1-6, the complete variable domain reads DAGVTQSPTHLIKTRGQQVTLRCSPKSGHDTVSWYQQALGQGPQFIFQYYEEEERQRGNFPDRFSGHQFPNYSSELNVNALLLGDSALYLCASQVGFNSPLHFGNGTRLTVT.

J is TRBJ2-5 and V is TRBV6-1; a weak D match, TRBD2 (6 bases). CDR3 size: 14 residues. The germline gives CDR1 MNHNS, CDR2 SASEGT. The ends were cut back, 6 bases at V and 0 bases at J, with 11 bases in the middle. This CDR3 reads CASRDRDYQETQYF. DNA for the CDR3: TGTGCCAGCAGAGACCGGGACTACCAAGAGACCCAGTACTTC.

The rearrangement links TRBV24-1 to TRBJ2-5; perhaps D is TRBD1 or TRBD2 (6 bases each). The CDR3 consists of 13 residues. V lost 9 bases to trimming and J lost 1 base, with 11 bases between them. Germline loops: CDR1 KGHDR, CDR2 SFDVKD. In DNA form, the CDR3 reads TGTGCCACCCAAAGGGGGGCCCAAGAGACCCAGTACTTC. It is translated as CATQRGAQETQYF.

A few counts support this clonotype. This chain connects TRBV27 to TRBJ2-7; 7 positions agree with TRBD1. The germline gives CDR1 MNHEY, CDR2 SMNVEV (reference sequence). V lost 3 bases to trimming and J lost 4 bases; unmatched junction nucleotides: 6. The CDR3 consists of 14 residues. CDR3 residues: CASSLYRGGYEQYF. In DNA form, the CDR3 reads TGTGCCAGCAGTTTGTACAGGGGCGGTTACGAGCAGTACTTC.

The chain links TRBV6-2 or TRBV6-3 to TRBJ2-1; D uncertain. The J call may not be correct, given that the DNA end is closer to TRBJ2-7. The CDR3 has 15 amino acids. Germline values: CDR1 MNHEY, CDR2 SVGEGT. The CDR3 spells CASSYSRSAFYEQYF. The CDR3 DNA is TGTGCCAGCAGTTACTCGAGGTCAGCTTTCTACGAGCAGTACTTC.

The chain couples TRBV27 to TRBJ2-1, with TRBD2 identical over 10 bases. CDR1 and CDR2 (germline): MNHEY, SMNVEV (reference sequence). V shed 0 bases, J shed 0 bases, and the junction held 5 bases outside the gene matches. The CDR3 loop spans 18 amino acids. The CDR3 nucleotides are TGTGCCAGCAGTTTATCGAGCGGGGGGGTTTTCTCCTACAATGAGCAGTTCTTC. Its protein is CASSLSSGGVFSYNEQFF.

The chain is built from TRBV4-3 and TRBJ2-5; 7 nucleotides align to TRBD2. V lost 0 bases, J lost 4 bases, and 5 bases stayed unmatched. Germline loops: CDR1 LGHNA, CDR2 YSLEER. This CDR3 has 15 amino acids. This chain's CDR3 is CASSQDFGGRETQYF. The CDR3 coding sequence is TGCGCCAGCAGCCAAGATTTCGGGGGGAGAGAGACCCAGTACTTC.